This TCR beta chain was sequenced in a study of shared clonotypes between healthy human individuals. Method: immunoSEQ multiplex PCR; TCRdb's copy keeps in-frame clones and lacks some. The sample lists about 1.5 million clones; approximately 97% were seen once. The investigators split CD4+ cells into a CD45RA+ naive subset and a CD45RA-negative memory subset. V was pared by 1 base and J by 6 bases, with 0 bases of the junction left unmatched. The V gene's germline CDR1 is PRHDT and CDR2 FYEKMQ (reference sequence). The CDR3 contains 13 residues. The chain recombines TRBV13 with TRBJ2-1; 7 bases line up with TRBD2. The specimen sequenced was naive CD4+ T cells sorted from blood. Stated subset: CD45RA+ positively selected. The sequence was obtained from a man aged 25-45 years in good health. CDR3 nucleotides: TGTGCCAGCAGCTTAGCGGGAGGCAATGAGCAGTTCTTC. Translation: CASSLAGGNEQFF.